Detailed here is one TCR beta chain. Its antigen is currently unknown. The CDR3 is 13 amino acids. Germline-derived CDR1 and CDR2 are SGHNT and YENEEA. After removal of 5 bases from V and 13 bases from J, the junction contained 10 bases not matched to a gene. The data are from a study of T cell responses to AZD1222 COVID-19 vaccine. Study conclusions and caveats: White British donors predominated, females outnumbered males, and clonal diversity was possibly underestimated.

Using immunoSEQ multiplex PCR, the repertoire was profiled, and TCRdb retains in-frame clones only, with some absent. The sample lists some 110,000 clones, about 93% seen once, with less than 6.5% in the top ten. The TCR was taken from an adult in good health. The genes are TRBV11-3 and TRBJ2-1; TRBD2 agrees at 8 bases. Specimen: peripheral blood, collected on day 0 of AZD1222 vaccination. CDR3 nucleotides: TGTGCCAGCAGCCGCGGGGCGGGAGGCGACCAGTTCTTC. Its protein is CASSRGAGGDQFF.